This T cell receptor beta chain was recovered during a study of cytomegalovirus exposure and HLA in healthy donors. Across the whole study: Of all 400 or so donors who were genotyped, around 82% belonged to the Caucasian-associated ancestry cluster.

Study-wide results and limits: In the analysis, some V segments, TRBV6-2 and TRBV6-3 included, were excluded as indistinguishable. The authors later found most CMV-associated TCR beta chains appeared HLA-restricted. Reported findings show TCR beta sequences accurately forecast HLA-A and HLA-B alleles in most subjects.

Primers: 60 Vbeta forward and 13 Jbeta reverse. Measured with immunoSEQ multiplex PCR; TCRdb has only the in-frame clones, and not every one. Of roughly 160,000 clones listed, approximately 71% are singletons. The CDR3 spans 13 residues. Between the trimmed V and J ends, which lost 6 bases and 4 bases, there was a span of 12 bases. Germline V gene sequence: CDR1 WNHNN, CDR2 SYGVQD (reference sequence). Points on this clone: The antigen remains undetermined.

J is TRBJ1-1 and V is TRBV10-1; tentatively, D is TRBD1 (6 bases). The receptor was derived from a girl aged 10 to 17 in good health and CMV-seronegative. Sequenced input: PBMCs. In nucleotides, the CDR3 is TGCGCCAGCAGGAGACAGGATGGCACTGAAGCTTTCTTT. It encodes CASRRQDGTEAFF.